Following are 22 T cell receptor beta chains from one sample sequenced in a study of T cells in women clearing cervical HPV infection. Here immunoSEQ multiplex PCR was the method, and the copy in TCRdb shows in-frame clones only, minus some. Here the sample table reports roughly 49,000 clones. Sequenced input: blood buffy coat. Every receptor here comes from a woman between 18 and 70 years old with a cervical HPV16 infection that either progressed to CIN3+ or cleared (not recorded which).

Of note for this clone: Compared with germline, one end of the junction differs, possibly owing to a read error. CDR3 DNA, as far as it was read: TGTGCCAGCAGCCCTCCAGGGGCAGAGACG. Translated: CASSPPGAET. The CDR3 as a whole reads CASSPPGAETQYF. This chain links TRBV7-7 with TRBJ2-3; possibly TRBD1 for D (6 bases). The CDR3 goes on 3 residues after the read ends, and that part is filled in from the germline J gene. The CDR3 contains 13 residues. Germline lookup yields CDR1 SSHAT and CDR2 FNYEAQ (reference sequence).

In regard to this clone: The missing CDR3 end, 3 residues past where the read stops, is filled in from the germline J gene. The chain couples TRBV11-1 to TRBJ1-1; D gene ambiguous. The CDR3 loop spans 14 amino acids. Germline V gives CDR1 SGHAT, CDR2 FQDESV (reference sequence). Trimming cost V 4 bases and J 0 bases, with 9 bases left between them. The CDR3 sequence is CASSSDIMNTEAFF. The covered CDR3 bases are TGTGCCAGCAGCTCCGACATTATGAACACTGAA. The full variable domain, rest sourced from reference TRBV11-1 and TRBJ1-1, is EAEVAQSPRYKITEKSQAVAFWCDPISGHATLYWYRQILGQGPELLVQFQDESVVDDSQLPKDRFSAERLKGVDSTLKIQPAELGDSAMYLCASSSDIMNTEAFFGQGTRLTVV.

In the case of this clone: The CDR3 end falls 3 residues outside the read, so it is completed with the germline J gene. The chain uses TRBV9 and TRBJ2-1, with D possibly being TRBD2 (7 bases). This CDR3 contains 16 residues. V lost 0 bases and J 4 bases, leaving 14 bases between the germline ends. The V gene's germline CDR1 is SGDLS and CDR2 YYNGEE. The covered CDR3 bases are TGTGCCAGCAGCGTAGTTGCGGGGGCACTATACAATGAG. It encodes CASSVVAGALYNE. The full-length CDR3 reads as CASSVVAGALYNEQFF.

Worth noting for this clone: The read is 3 residues too short to cover the CDR3 end, so that end is filled in from the germline J gene. V and J are TRBV6-2 or TRBV6-3 and TRBJ1-5, with TRBD1 as a possible D gene (5 bases). V shed 6 bases and J shed 7 bases, with 16 bases lying between them. Germline lookup yields CDR1 MNHEY and CDR2 SVGEGT. This CDR3 comprises 14 residues. CDR3 bases read: TGTGCCAGCAGCGCAGGGATTGTGGACCAGCCC. It encodes CASSAGIVDQP. In full, the CDR3 is CASSAGIVDQPQHF.

In regard to this clone: The read comes to an end 3 residues before the CDR3 does, leaving the germline J gene to fill in the end. The chain recombines TRBV20-1 with TRBJ2-3, with TRBD2 matching over 8 bases. The V segment lost 6 bases and the J segment 0 bases; nucleotides outside the gene matches: 5. The CDR3 contains 14 residues. Germline assignment: CDR1 DFQATT and CDR2 SNEGSKA (reference sequence). CDR3 protein: CSAKLADSTDTQYF. The DNA read from the CDR3 is TGCAGTGCCAAACTAGCGGATAGCACAGATACG.

A word on this clone: From the germline J gene comes the end of the CDR3, since the read stops 3 residues before it. The genes are TRBV20-1 and TRBJ2-7; D unresolved. This CDR3 is built from 12 residues. Trimming took 3 bases from V and 0 from J, leaving 6 bases between them. The germline V gene has CDR1 DFQATT and CDR2 SNEGSKA (reference sequence). CDR3 bases read: TGCAGTGCTAGCAGGAGCTCCTACGAG. As protein: CSASRSSYE. Given in full, the CDR3 is CSASRSSYEQYF.

About this clone itself: The read terminates 3 residues before the CDR3 end, so the remaining end is supplied by the germline J gene. The chain couples TRBV10-1 to TRBJ2-5; a weak D match, TRBD2 (6 bases). Germline V lookup: CDR1 WNHNN, CDR2 SYGVQD (reference sequence). V was clipped by 6 bases and J by 4 bases, with 15 bases between them. This CDR3 comprises 14 residues. Incomplete CDR3 DNA: TGCGCCAGCAGGGGGTCTAGCGAGGCAGAGACC. Amino acid sequence: CASRGSSEAET. In full, the CDR3 is CASRGSSEAETQYF.

The sequenced part of the CDR3 DNA is TGTGCCAGCAGCTTTAGAGCGTTCGATGGC. Amino acid sequence: CASSFRAFDG. The CDR3, in full, reads CASSFRAFDGYTF. The V gene is TRBV7-9, the J gene TRBJ1-2; D gene ambiguous. The CDR3 extends 3 residues past the end of the read, so its final part is completed from the germline J gene. Germline V lookup: CDR1 SEHNR, CDR2 FQNEAQ (reference sequence). V was cut by 3 bases and J by 6 bases, with 11 bases left in between. CDR3 length equals 13 residues.

A remark on this clone: Coverage ceases 3 residues before the CDR3 finishes, and the germline J gene fills in the end. The rearrangement links TRBV19 to TRBJ2-3; D is undetermined. The CDR3 runs 14 residues. V was cut by 5 bases and J by 5 bases, with 14 bases left in between. Per germline, CDR1 LNHDA and CDR2 SQIVND (reference sequence). The CDR3 DNA, read in part, is TGTGCCAGTAGTTATGCACAGATAGTAGATACG. Translating gives CASSYAQIVDT. The CDR3, in full, reads CASSYAQIVDTQYF.

On this clone itself: The observed sequence ends 3 residues before the CDR3 terminus, with the missing tail filled in from the germline J gene. The rearrangement links TRBV18 to TRBJ2-1; D is possibly TRBD1 (5 bases). This CDR3 region has 12 residues. CDR1 and CDR2 from the germline V gene are KGHSH and LQKENI. With 6 bases removed from V and 7 bases from J, the gap between germline ends came to 10 bases. CDR3 residues: CASSAGSNEQFF. The part of the CDR3 DNA that was read is TGTGCCAGCTCGGCAGGGTCAAATGAG.

Partial CDR3 DNA: TGTGCCAGCAGCTTATTGGGACAGCTACAGCCC. Translated, it gives CASSLLGQLQP. The whole CDR3 sequence reads CASSLLGQLQPQHF. The chain employs TRBV7-2 and TRBJ1-5; TRBD1 aligns across 7 bases. The read stops 3 residues short of the end of the CDR3; the missing end is completed from the germline J gene. The CDR3 has 14 residues. The V segment lost 2 bases and the J segment 7 bases; nucleotides outside the gene matches: 5. Germline V gene data show CDR1 as SGHTA and CDR2 as FQGNSA.

In regard to this clone: The CDR3 end is not reached by the read, which stops 3 residues before it; the germline J gene fills it in. J is TRBJ2-3 and V is TRBV19, with D perhaps TRBD1 (5 bases). The germline CDR1 and CDR2 sequences are LNHDA and SQIVND (reference sequence). This CDR3 has 15 amino acids. Partial CDR3 DNA: TGTGCCAGTAGTATATACAGGACCGCGGATCAGCCG. This gives the protein CASSIYRTADQP. The complete CDR3 protein is CASSIYRTADQPQYF.

As regards this clone: The CDR3 end is not reached by the read, which stops 3 residues before it; the germline J gene fills it in. The gene calls are TRBV4-1 and TRBJ2-5, with 7 bases identical to TRBD1. Per the germline V gene, CDR1 is MGHRA and CDR2 is YSYEKL. CDR3 length equals 15 residues. With 4 bases clipped from V and 7 bases from J, the junction kept 12 bases outside the gene matches. The sequenced CDR3 bases are TGCGCCAGCAGCCGAGAACGGGACAGTTTGGGGACC. It is translated as CASSRERDSLGT. The whole CDR3 protein reads CASSRERDSLGTQYF.

As to this clone: The CDR3 end lies 3 residues beyond the end of the read and is filled in from the germline J gene. The V and J genes are TRBV12-3 or TRBV12-4 and TRBJ2-3; 13 bases line up with TRBD2. This CDR3 contains 15 residues. V trimming: 5 bases; J trimming: 5 bases; junction bases outside the gene matches: 4. CDR3 protein: CASSRTSGGGDTQYF. The DNA read from the CDR3 is TGTGCCAGCAGTCGGACTAGCGGGGGCGGAGATACG.

In regard to this clone: The read ends 3 residues shy of where the CDR3 ends; the end is completed using the germline J gene. The chain carries TRBV5-1 and TRBJ1-1, with 8 bases fitting TRBD1. Germline values: CDR1 SGHRS, CDR2 YFSETQ. J lost 1 base, V lost 4 bases, and 6 bases had no gene match. CDR3 length: 15 residues. CDR3 DNA, as far as it was read: TGCGCCAGCAGCGGCACACAGGGGGGGAACACTGAA. Translating gives CASSGTQGGNTE. The full CDR3 sequence reads CASSGTQGGNTEAFF.

For this clone: The read falls 3 residues short of the CDR3 end, and the missing part is taken from the germline J gene. The chain employs TRBV19 and TRBJ2-2; 9 positions agree with TRBD1. CDR1 is LNHDA, CDR2 SQIVND, per germline (reference sequence). The CDR3 loop spans 21 amino acids. CDR3 DNA, as far as it was read: TGTGCCAGTAGTATTATTTTTTTGGGACAGGGTGGACGTTCTGGGGCCAACGTG. The encoded protein is CASSIIFLGQGGRSGANV. The whole CDR3 reads CASSIIFLGQGGRSGANVLFF.

Comments on this clone: The read finishes 3 residues shy of the CDR3 end, and the germline J gene is used to complete it. The V and J genes are TRBV5-1 and TRBJ2-1, with a possible D match to TRBD1 (6 bases). With 0 bases removed from V and 8 bases from J, the gap between germline ends came to 9 bases. The CDR3 runs 13 residues. Per the germline V gene, CDR1 is SGHRS and CDR2 is YFSETQ. The covered CDR3 bases are TGCGCCAGCAGCTTGGAGGGGGTGGATGAG. Its protein is CASSLEGVDE. The CDR3 reads in full as CASSLEGVDEQFF.

On this clone itself: The CDR3 goes on 3 residues after the read ends, and that part is filled in from the germline J gene. The chain uses TRBV2 and TRBJ1-2, with D perhaps TRBD1 (6 bases). The CDR3 is made up of 15 amino acids. Germline-derived CDR1 and CDR2 are SNHLY and FYNNEI. The CDR3 loop is CASSRQASSSYDYTF. The sequenced part of the CDR3 DNA is TGTGCCAGCAGTAGACAGGCCTCGAGCTCCTACGAC.

About this clone itself: The read halts 3 residues ahead of the CDR3 end, with the missing end drawn from the germline J gene. The genes are TRBV19 and TRBJ2-4; TRBD1 aligns across 8 bases. Germline assignment: CDR1 LNHDA and CDR2 SQIVND (reference sequence). This CDR3 spans 17 amino acids. CDR3 sequence: CATTNMDRAQANYGQYF. CDR3 DNA (partial): TGTGCCACCACCAACATGGACAGGGCCCAAGCTAACTATGGT.

A note on this clone: The read finishes 3 residues shy of the CDR3 end, and the germline J gene is used to complete it. The chain links TRBV7-9 to TRBJ1-2; D may be TRBD1 (6 bases). There are 15 residues in the CDR3. The germline CDR1 and CDR2 sequences are SEHNR and FQNEAQ (reference sequence). The CDR3 bases that were read are TGTGCCAGCAGTAACCCCGGGACACAAGGCTACGAC. Amino acids: CASSNPGTQGYD. The full CDR3 reads CASSNPGTQGYDYTF.

On this clone: Read coverage stops 3 residues before the CDR3 terminus; the germline J gene supplies the remainder. This sequence joins TRBV18 and TRBJ1-2; 7 bases line up with TRBD1. This CDR3 contains 13 residues. CDR1 is KGHSH, CDR2 LQKENI, per germline. Germline trimming cut 3 bases from V and 7 bases from J; bases unmatched to any gene: 5. CDR3: CASSPETGSGYTF. The sequenced part of the CDR3 DNA is TGTGCCAGCTCACCGGAGACAGGGTCTGGC. The full variable domain, rest sourced from reference TRBV18 and TRBJ1-2, is NAGVMQNPRHLVRRRGQEARLRCSPMKGHSHVYWYRQLPEEGLKFMVYLQKENIIDESGMPKERFSAEFPKEGPSILRIQQVVRGDSAAYFCASSPETGSGYTFGSGTRLTVV.

Points on this clone: The CDR3 goes on 3 residues after the read ends, and that part is filled in from the germline J gene. The chain is built from TRBV11-1 and TRBJ1-4; D might be TRBD1 (6 bases). Germline-derived CDR1 and CDR2 are SGHAT and FQDESV (reference sequence). Deletions cut 4 bases from V and 10 bases from J, with 16 bases between. The CDR3 totals 14 residues. The DNA read from the CDR3 is TGTGCCAGCAGCTCGACGACAGGCGGGGGAAAA. Translated, it gives CASSSTTGGGK. The CDR3, in full, reads CASSSTTGGGKLFF.